What follows are 12 T cell receptor beta chains derived from one specimen sequenced in a study of T cell changes during pregnancy in multiple sclerosis. TCRdb's table, derived via immunoSEQ multiplex PCR, lists solely in-frame clones and lacks some. This sample yields tens of thousands of clones, of which 90% to 95% are seen a single time; approximately 1.6% belongs to the top ten. Sample: peripheral blood, taken in the third trimester of pregnancy. The receptors derive from a female donor with multiple sclerosis, enrolled in a pregnancy study.

The CDR3 protein is CASSQVSRGSFPDTQYF. CDR3 sequence (DNA): TGCGCCAGCAGCCAAGTCTCGCGCGGGAGTTTTCCAGATACGCAGTATTTT. The V gene is TRBV4-1, the J gene TRBJ2-3; 7 positions match TRBD2. The trim removed 1 base at V and 4 bases at J, leaving 11 bases unmatched. CDR3 size: 17 residues. Germline assignment: CDR1 MGHRA and CDR2 YSYEKL.

The V call is TRBV6-5, the J call TRBJ2-5; 10 nucleotides align to TRBD2. The CDR3 loop spans 13 amino acids. With V trimmed by 6 bases and J by 5 bases, 3 bases remained unmatched. From germline, CDR1 is MNHEY and CDR2 SVGAGI. CDR3 in DNA: TGTGCCAGCAGGCCGGGACTAGCGGAGACCCAGTACTTC. As protein: CASRPGLAETQYF.

The CDR3 region has the DNA TGTGCCATCAGTGACCCGGGGCGGGAGATCCACATTCAGTACTTC. This sequence encodes CAISDPGREIHIQYF. The rearrangement uses TRBV10-3 and TRBJ2-4, with 7 bases aligning to TRBD2. Germline V gene lookup returns CDR1 ENHRY and CDR2 SYGVKD. The CDR3 totals 15 residues. The J segment lost 8 bases and the V segment lost 3 bases, leaving 10 bases of the junction unmatched.

J is TRBJ1-1 and V is TRBV5-1, with 8 bases identical to TRBD1. Germline V gene data show CDR1 as SGHRS and CDR2 as YFSETQ. The junction had 8 bases not matched to a gene; V was cut back by 4 bases and J by 12 bases. This CDR3 is 12 amino acids long. DNA of the CDR3: TGCGCCAGCAGCATGGACAGGGTTAAGACTTTCTTT. It specifies CASSMDRVKTFF.

The chain links TRBV6-5 to TRBJ2-7, with TRBD2 matching 10 bases. J lost 3 bases, V lost 1 base, and 6 bases had no gene match. The CDR3 consists of 16 residues. In germline, CDR1 is MNHEY, CDR2 SVGAGI. In DNA form, the CDR3 reads TGTGCCAGCAGTTACTTGGCTGCTAGCGGGAGCTACGAGCAGTACTTC. The encoded protein is CASSYLAASGSYEQYF.

In DNA, the CDR3 is TGTGCCAGCTCTCGGACAGGGAGGGTCGAGACCCAGTACTTC. Translating gives CASSRTGRVETQYF. The chain is built from TRBV18 and TRBJ2-5, with D perhaps TRBD1 (8 bases). CDR1 KGHSH and CDR2 LQKENI come from the germline V gene. This CDR3 contains 14 residues. The V and J ends lost 6 bases and 5 bases respectively, with 16 bases between them.

The rearrangement links TRBV30 to TRBJ1-3; 8 positions match TRBD1. The V gene end was trimmed by 4 bases and the J gene end by 1 base; junction bases not matched to a gene: 6. Germline V CDR1 and CDR2: GTSNPN, SVGIG (reference sequence). This CDR3 contains 15 residues. CDR3 sequence: CAWNKNRGSGNTIYF. In DNA form, the CDR3 reads TGTGCCTGGAATAAAAACAGGGGGTCTGGAAACACCATATATTTT.

This chain joins TRBV11-2 and TRBJ1-3; no firm D call. Germline V gene data show CDR1 as SGHAT and CDR2 as FQNNGV. The CDR3 extends over 15 amino acids. Deletions cut 0 bases from V and 0 bases from J, with 6 bases between. The CDR3 reads CASSLDLISGNTIYF. The CDR3 DNA is TGTGCCAGCAGCTTAGATCTAATCTCTGGAAACACCATATATTTT.

J is TRBJ2-7 and V is TRBV14; D possibly corresponds to TRBD1 (6 bases). Germline CDR1 SGHDN, CDR2 FVKESK. This CDR3 contains 18 residues. Deletions cut 1 base from V and 2 bases from J, with 21 bases between. CDR3 DNA sequence: TGTGCCAGCAGCCAAGCCCACACGTTTTCAGGGGTCACCTACGAGCAGTACTTC. Translated, it gives CASSQAHTFSGVTYEQYF.

This chain connects TRBV6-6 to TRBJ1-1; no firm D call. This CDR3 comprises 14 residues. Germline CDR1 is MNHNY and CDR2 is SVGAGI (reference sequence). Trimming cost V 3 bases and J 3 bases, with 11 bases left between them. Written as DNA, the CDR3 is TGTGCCAGCAGTTATGGCAGGTTAGACACTGAAGCTTTCTTT. Protein sequence: CASSYGRLDTEAFF.

The chain joins TRBV7-9 to TRBJ2-6; D may be TRBD2 (7 bases). The V gene's germline CDR1 is SEHNR and CDR2 FQNEAQ (reference sequence). V lost 5 bases to trimming and J lost 0 bases, with 20 bases between them. This CDR3 has 19 amino acids. The CDR3 DNA reads as TGTGCCAGCAGCAAGAGGGGGGGAAAAGGATACTCTGGGGCCAACGTCCTGACTTTC. It translates to CASSKRGGKGYSGANVLTF.

The chain combines TRBV6-1 with TRBJ2-1, with 11 nucleotides matching TRBD2. The CDR3 is 15 amino acids. The germline V gene has CDR1 MNHNS and CDR2 SASEGT. The V segment lost 3 bases and the J segment 8 bases; nucleotides outside the gene matches: 6. The CDR3 is CASSDVAGGFDEQFF. CDR3 nucleotides: TGTGCCAGCAGTGACGTAGCGGGAGGGTTCGATGAGCAGTTCTTC.